The T cell receptor beta chain under discussion was sequenced for a study of T cell responses to AZD1222 COVID-19 vaccine (dated by TCRdb to the early 2020s). About the study as a whole: AZD1222 recipients with second doses at about 4 weeks or about 12 weeks were pooled, because spike-specific TCR depth and breadth did not differ between schedules. TCR sequencing covered about 230 trial participants: 200 to 210 given two doses of AZD1222 and 26 given two doses of MenACWY control vaccine. Trial participants were enrolled into age subgroups of 18-55, 56-69 and 70-plus years, which contained about 150, 27 and 61 TCR-sequenced participants, respectively. Study-wide findings and limitations: Conclusions about previously exposed vaccinees are limited because only a handful of AZD1222 recipients were SARS-CoV-2 seropositive at baseline. After two AZD1222 doses, both the breadth and the depth of spike-specific TCRs were significantly higher than at day 0 and than in MenACWY recipients. Because no day 14 peak-response samples were available, the repertoires could be characterized only after the peak T cell response. In the small 56-69-year group, the increase in depth fell short of significance, most likely because of low power. Reportedly, almost half of the unique spike-specific TCRs recognized epitopes lying outside the regions that are mutated in the B.1.351 and B.1.1.7 variants. CD4 TCRs associated with the vaccine covered the entire spike protein, and the dominant responses were in regions 160-218 and 743-854. Most participants were white British and females outnumbered males, and the authors suggested that clonal diversity may have been underestimated.

A word on this clone: Its antigen is unknown. Per-base quality was not reported, and no clone a single base away is much larger than it.

The CDR3 regions of human TCRbeta chains were analyzed by immunosequencing. Under the source paper's analysis protocol: Repertoire TCRs were checked for matches against a reference library of SARS-CoV-2-specific TCRs that had been generated using the MIRA antigen-specificity platform. Breadth was defined as the fraction of unique TCRs that were SARS-CoV-2-associated. Depth was defined as the fraction of total T cells that were SARS-CoV-2-associated. Using the MIRA data, each spike-specific TCR was mapped to the spike region that the TCR reacts to and placed in a CD4 or CD8 class. Log10-transformed breadth and depth values were compared by one-way ANOVA with Sidak's multiple comparisons tests. The table comes from immuneACCESS by way of TCRdb, which keeps in-frame sequences with V and J called. Part of the clones is missing from these tables; in studies checked, under half for an unresolved V gene and the rest for unknown reasons. That table furnishes V, J and clone size, whereas the DNA furnished D and trimming. The sample table lists roughly 140,000 clones, roughly 94% of them with a count of one. Of the sample, around 1.3% falls within the top ten clones.

The time point label here, explained by the study, means: baseline before first vaccination. Vaccinee samples came from UK trials COV001 and COV002, including a single-blind randomized controlled phase 2/3 trial of AZD1222 (ChAdOx1 nCoV-19) in healthy adults. For TCRbeta chain sequencing, PBMC samples were collected from trial participants at day 0 and at day 28 after the second dose. V is clipped by 3 bases and J by 5 bases, and the sequence between their germline boundaries is 12 bases long. As encoded in the germline V gene (reference sequence), CDR1 is SEHNR while CDR2 is FQNEAQ. From its cysteine to its phenylalanine, the CDR3 spans 14 amino acids. Only the CDR3 portion is preserved as DNA: 42 bases, with reading frame beginning at the first base.

This TCR was sampled from an adult in good health. The starting material was peripheral blood, obtained on day 0 of AZD1222 vaccination. The chain is assembled from TRBV7-9 and TRBJ2-3, with TRBD2 perhaps the D gene, on 6 matching bases. This receptor has the CDR3 CASSLSSGGDTQYF. The DNA is TGTGCCAGCAGCTTGAGTAGCGGAGGAGATACGCAGTATTTT. When the CDR3 is completed using the reference TRBV7-9 and TRBJ2-3 genes on either side, the full variable domain is DTGVSQNPRHKITKRGQNVTFRCDPISEHNRLYWYRQTLGQGPEFLTYFQNEAQLEKSRLLSDRFSAERPKGSFSTLEIQRTEQGDSAMYLCASSLSSGGDTQYFGPGTRLTVL.